A single sample gave rise to the 4 T cell receptor beta chains below, sequenced in a study of T cells in Graves' hyperthyroidism and ophthalmopathy. Regions amplified from RNA transcripts were the TCR beta CDR3 regions. During a first-round RT-PCR of the TCR CDR3, the HTBI primer set was used. Each CDR3 protein gets one entry after TCRdb re-called the multiplex PCR reads with MiXCR. Among nearly 600,000 distinct CDR3 sequences, 14% were seen once, and the ten largest hold 5.5% to 7.5%. The sequencing sample was made of blood. These receptors were obtained from a woman aged 25 to 39 with Graves' hyperthyroidism that later progressed to Graves' ophthalmopathy.

This clonotype turned up a few times. The chain employs TRBV5-1 and TRBJ2-7; a possible D gene is TRBD2 (5 bases). Trimming took 3 bases from V and 2 from J, leaving 15 bases between them. Germline V gene sequence: CDR1 SGHRS, CDR2 YFSETQ. The CDR3 has 15 amino acids. For the CDR3, the DNA is TGCGCCAGCAGCTCGGGAATGACGGCCGCCTACGAGCAGTACTTC. This gives the protein CASSSGMTAAYEQYF.

This clonotype was observed many times. The V and J genes are TRBV28 and TRBJ1-1, with a weak D call TRBD1 (5 bases). This CDR3 comprises 17 residues. The germline CDR1 and CDR2 sequences are MDHEN and SYDVKM. The V gene lost 2 bases and the J gene lost 1 base, with 17 bases spanning the gap. CDR3 loop: CASSLLWGREENTEAFF. In DNA form, the CDR3 reads TGTGCCAGCAGTTTACTATGGGGCCGCGAGGAGAACACTGAAGCTTTCTTT.

This clonotype has just one count. The CDR3 here is CASSRATQSSGANVLTF. The CDR3 coding sequence is TGTGCCAGCAGCCGGGCGACCCAAAGCTCTGGGGCCAACGTCCTGACTTTC. J is TRBJ2-6 and V is TRBV7-9; D not certain. Germline V gene lookup returns CDR1 SEHNR and CDR2 FQNEAQ (reference sequence). The CDR3 has 17 residues. The V gene lost 5 bases and the J gene lost 0 bases, with 14 bases spanning the gap.

Concerning this clonotype: A read error may be the cause here, since a much bigger clone is one base away. V gene TRBV3-1 combines with J gene TRBJ1-1, with 7 bases that match TRBD1. The CDR3 totals 15 residues. Germline V gene data show CDR1 as LGHDT and CDR2 as YNNKEL (reference sequence). Trimming cost V 5 bases and J 4 bases; bases outside gene matches: 10. The CDR3, as DNA: TGTGCCAGCAGCTCGATTCAGACAGGGATCACTGAAGCTTTCTTT. Its translation: CASSSIQTGITEAFF.